The clone carrying this T cell receptor beta chain showed up many times. V was cut by 5 bases and J by 1 base, with 5 bases left in between. In germline, CDR1 is DFQATT, CDR2 SNEGSKA (reference sequence). The CDR3 sequence is 11 residues long. Amplified TCR beta CDR3 regions came from RNA transcripts. First-round RT-PCR of the TCR CDR3 relied on the HTBI primer set. TCRdb reanalysed the multiplex PCR reads using MiXCR and keeps one entry per CDR3 protein. This table has under 450,000 distinct CDR3 sequences, roughly 17% appearing once. This specimen comes from a study of T cells in Graves' hyperthyroidism and ophthalmopathy.

The sample comprised blood. The rearrangement uses TRBV20-1 and TRBJ1-1; the D is unclear. The TCR sequence derives from a woman aged 25 to 45 with Graves' hyperthyroidism that later progressed to Graves' ophthalmopathy. The CDR3 DNA sequence: TGCAGTGCTTTCAAGAACACTGAAGCTTTCTTT. Protein: CSAFKNTEAFF.